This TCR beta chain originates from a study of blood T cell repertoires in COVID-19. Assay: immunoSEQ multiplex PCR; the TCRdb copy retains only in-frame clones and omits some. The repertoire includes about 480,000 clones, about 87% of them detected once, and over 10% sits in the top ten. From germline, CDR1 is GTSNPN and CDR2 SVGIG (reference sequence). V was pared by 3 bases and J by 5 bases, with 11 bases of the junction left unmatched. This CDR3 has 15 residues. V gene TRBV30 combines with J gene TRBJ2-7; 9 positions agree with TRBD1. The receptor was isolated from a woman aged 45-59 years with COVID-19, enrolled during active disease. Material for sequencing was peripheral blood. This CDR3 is CAWSPGDRAFDEQYF. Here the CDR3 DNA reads TGTGCCTGGAGCCCCGGGGACAGGGCGTTTGACGAGCAGTACTTC.